Following are 14 T cell receptor beta chains from one sample sequenced in a study of T cells after somatic rescue of genetic block (dated by TCRdb to about 2020). The method behind the library was the immunoSEQ multiplex PCR assay. In its TCRdb copy, this immuneACCESS table keeps in-frame sequences only and misses some clones. Where compared with another copy, unresolved V genes explain less than half of these, and the others have no known cause. The sample yields around 57,000 clones; 90% to 97% were counted once. The ten largest clonotypes hold approximately 0.07% of the sample. Sequenced input: peripheral blood mononuclear cells (PBMCs). These receptors were collected from a child younger than two.

This rearrangement joins TRBV27 to TRBJ2-7; 7 nucleotides match TRBD1. J was trimmed by 2 bases and V by 11 bases; bases with no gene match: 18. The length of the CDR3 is 16 residues. The germline V gene encodes CDR1 MNHEY and CDR2 SMNVEV (reference sequence). The CDR3: CAAYSPTGTAPYEQYF. DNA of the CDR3: TGTGCCGCCTATAGCCCCACTGGGACAGCCCCCTACGAGCAGTACTTC.

The gene calls are TRBV10-1 and TRBJ2-1, with D possibly being TRBD1 or TRBD2 (5 bases each). V was clipped by 5 bases and J by 9 bases, with 8 bases between them. In germline, CDR1 is WNHNN, CDR2 SYGVQD (reference sequence). This CDR3 comprises 11 residues. The CDR3 DNA reads as TGCGCCAGCAGTTTGGGGGTTGAGCAGTTCTTC. Translation: CASSLGVEQFF.

V usage is TRBV6-6 and J usage is TRBJ1-2; TRBD1 matches 7 bases. The CDR3 length is 13 residues. The germline CDR1 and CDR2 sequences are MNHNY and SVGAGI (reference sequence). Losses at the gene ends were 8 bases for V and 8 bases for J; bases not matched to a gene: 11. Here the CDR3 reads CASREGALGGYTF. As DNA, the CDR3 is TGTGCCAGCCGTGAGGGGGCGCTTGGCGGCTACACCTTC.

The chain links TRBV9 to TRBJ2-5, with 9 bases that match TRBD2. Germline CDR1 reads SGDLS; CDR2 reads YYNGEE. This CDR3 region has 14 residues. Germline trimming cut 4 bases from V and 2 bases from J; bases unmatched to any gene: 3. The DNA of the CDR3 is TGTGCCAGCAGCCCCGCGGGGGGGCAAGAGACCCAGTACTTC. Its protein product is CASSPAGGQETQYF.

J is TRBJ1-2 and V is TRBV28; the match to TRBD1 covers 7 bases. With V trimmed by 2 bases and J by 9 bases, 9 bases remained unmatched. Germline CDR1 and CDR2: MDHEN and SYDVKM. CDR3 length: 14 amino acids. CDR3 sequence: CASSLVDRVDRYTF. In nucleotides, the CDR3 is TGTGCCAGCAGTTTAGTCGACAGGGTCGATCGCTACACCTTC.

J is TRBJ2-1 and V is TRBV30; 8 bases line up with TRBD2. The V gene end was trimmed by 2 bases and the J gene end by 2 bases; junction bases not matched to a gene: 5. There are 15 residues in the CDR3. In germline, CDR1 is GTSNPN, CDR2 SVGIG (reference sequence). Written as DNA, the CDR3 is TGTGCCTGGAGTCACGGGGGGGGAACCTACAATGAGCAGTTCTTC. Its translation: CAWSHGGGTYNEQFF.

The rearrangement links TRBV6-5 to TRBJ1-2; D not resolved. The ends were cut back, 7 bases at V and 4 bases at J, with 16 bases in the middle. Germline values: CDR1 MNHEY, CDR2 SVGAGI. The CDR3 sequence is 14 residues long. The CDR3 DNA follows: TGTGCCAGCAATCCGGGGAAGGACCTCTATGGCTACACCTTC. The encoded protein is CASNPGKDLYGYTF.

The chain joins TRBV5-4 to TRBJ2-2, with 7 bases aligning to TRBD2. Germline V gives CDR1 SGHNT, CDR2 YYREEE (reference sequence). V was clipped by 3 bases and J by 4 bases; unmatched bases: 6. The CDR3 loop spans 15 amino acids. DNA for the CDR3: TGTGCCAGCAGCTGGGCCGGGACTATCACCGGGGAGCTGTTTTTT. Protein sequence: CASSWAGTITGELFF.

V gene TRBV9 combines with J gene TRBJ2-7; 7 positions agree with TRBD1. There are 15 residues in the CDR3. Looked up from germline, CDR1 is SGDLS and CDR2 is YYNGEE. J lost 5 bases, V lost 3 bases, and 11 bases had no gene match. This CDR3 is CASSGPDRRWDEQYF. The CDR3 nucleotides are TGTGCCAGCAGCGGTCCGGACAGGCGGTGGGACGAGCAGTACTTC.

The chain combines TRBV15 with TRBJ1-3, with 7 bases fitting TRBD1. V was pared by 7 bases and J by 3 bases, with 3 bases of the junction left unmatched. Germline values: CDR1 LNHNV, CDR2 YYDKDF (reference sequence). The CDR3 covers 13 residues. This CDR3 is CATTGTVGNTIYF. The CDR3 bases are TGTGCCACCACCGGGACAGTTGGAAACACCATATATTTT.

The chain is built from TRBV5-1 and TRBJ2-1, with TRBD2 identical over 11 bases. Germline CDR1 is SGHRS and CDR2 is YFSETQ. The V and J ends lost 3 bases and 5 bases, in that order; junction bases with no gene match: 7. This CDR3 has 16 amino acids. This chain's CDR3 is CASSYPTSGSNNEQFF. In DNA, the CDR3 is TGCGCCAGCAGCTATCCAACTAGCGGGAGTAACAATGAGCAGTTCTTC.

The chain combines TRBV4-3 with TRBJ2-7; 8 bases are shared with TRBD2. CDR3 length equals 14 residues. The trim removed 5 bases at V and 3 bases at J, leaving 6 bases unmatched. Germline assignment: CDR1 LGHNA and CDR2 YSLEER. The CDR3 DNA follows: TGCGCCAGCAGCACCGGGACTAGACACTACGAGCAGTACTTC. It translates to CASSTGTRHYEQYF.

The chain has TRBV2 and TRBJ2-2; 7 positions agree with TRBD2. V trimming: 5 bases; J trimming: 4 bases; junction bases outside the gene matches: 1. Germline V gene sequence: CDR1 SNHLY, CDR2 FYNNEI. The CDR3 is made up of 13 amino acids. CDR3 in DNA: TGTGCCAGCAGTTGGGGGGGCACCGGGGAGCTGTTTTTT. This encodes CASSWGGTGELFF.

The V gene is TRBV5-1, the J gene TRBJ1-1; D perhaps matches TRBD1 (6 bases). There are 15 residues in the CDR3. Trimming removed 4 bases at V and 3 bases at J, with 16 bases between. Germline CDR1 reads SGHRS; CDR2 reads YFSETQ. The CDR3 DNA follows: TGCGCCAGCAGCGTGGGGGCAGGGCGGGACACTGAAGCTTTCTTT. Its translation: CASSVGAGRDTEAFF.